This T cell receptor beta chain was found in a study of shared clonotypes between healthy human individuals. As handled by the study authors: From ImmunoSEQ came sequences covering only the junction and carrying no quality scores, so filtering differed. Assay: immunoSEQ multiplex PCR; the TCRdb copy retains only in-frame clones and omits some. V and J calls plus clone size are reproduced from that table; the DNA served to infer D and trimming. The table records around 2,100,000 clones, about 95% of them present only once. This clone was found once. Its target is unknown. Germline values: CDR1 GTSNPN, CDR2 SVGIG (reference sequence). Trimming cost V 2 bases and J 5 bases; bases outside gene matches: 9. This CDR3 has 15 amino acids. Positive CCR7 selection of CD45RO-negative cells yielded the naive CD8 cells, and terminally differentiated effector memory CD45RA+ cells were excluded. The healthy adult donors were HIV-negative and reported no recent acute infections or vaccinations.

Study-level results: Clonotype sharing across a few donors was observed for 4% to 6.5% of naive CD4 clonotypes. The study found lower generation probabilities in non-shared clonotypes than in those shared by all four donors.

The rearrangement joins TRBV30 to TRBJ2-1; the match to TRBD2 covers 7 bases. The source material was naive CD8+ T cells sorted from blood. The TCR sequence derives from a young man in good health. The CDR3 DNA sequence: TGTGCCTGGAGTAGGGCGGGAGTCCCCCACAATGAGCAGTTCTTC. It is translated as CAWSRAGVPHNEQFF.